This T cell receptor beta chain is from a study of shared T cell receptors in the human thymus (dated by TCRdb to the early 2020s). Background on the whole study: The study examined how self-reactive, shared T-cell receptor alpha chains are generated in the human thymus.

Library prep was done by the immunoSEQ multiplex PCR assay. The immuneACCESS repertoire file appears here via TCRdb, limited to in-frame rearrangements. These files lack a portion of the clones; in checked studies, under half of the deficit traces to unresolved V genes, and the cause of the others is not known. In all, the sample holds some 660,000 clones, and more than 75% of those were seen once. The top ten clonotypes cover over 0.008% of the sample. CDR1 and CDR2, looked up from the germline V gene, are SQVTM and ANQGSEA. The CDR3 numbers 11 residues from cysteine through phenylalanine. The retained sequence is limited to the CDR3, 33 bases, with the frame set at the first base. V is shortened by 5 bases, J by 1 base, and the region joining them spans 5 bases. About this clone itself: This clone's antigen is unknown. Base qualities are not provided; no much larger clone lies one nucleotide away.

This sample was shared with a second study, whose subject was human thymus T cells. The second study also describes: In Finland, the donors were immunologically healthy infants who were having open corrective cardiac surgery for congenital heart defects. The thymus tissue came from surgical resects taken out during corrective cardiac surgery. Both the thymic and the peripheral blood repertoires appeared to show biased V and J gene segment usage. According to the related research, thymic TCR repertoires were highly overlapping among unrelated individuals. TCR alpha and beta repertoires from roughly eight infant thymus samples and a few related peripheral blood samples were characterized in the study. Donor ages ranging from about 6 to 250 days were recorded, and over 5 male and a couple of female infants were included in the cohort. Thymocytes were released mechanically from tissue and stored at -70 °C as pellets of about 9-32 million cells. A QIAsymphony instrument was used to extract genomic DNA from the frozen cell pellets. The immunoSEQ multiplex PCR assay was used to amplify the TCRB and TCRAD loci from a standardized quantity of quality-controlled genomic DNA. Amplicons spanned the V(D)J region at a length sufficient to cover the CDR3 and identify V and J genes. Amplicon sequencing was performed on an Illumina platform through the commercial immunoSEQ service. Corrections for primer bias and sequencing errors followed previously described methods, while TCRAD and TCRB definitions were based on the IMGT database. Analysis of the repertoires was done with immunoSEQ Analyzer 3.0 and VDJTools and included basic statistics, V/J segment usage, diversity estimates, rarefaction and pairwise overlap. Diversity was estimated using the Chao1, ChaoE, Efron-Thisted, Shannon and inverse Simpson indices, and was also estimated on datasets down-sampled to the size of the smallest sample. Repertoire overlap was determined by strict matching of CDR3 nucleotide sequence, V gene and J gene, and Jaccard-based multidimensional scaling clustering was applied. On average, roughly 850,000 unique TCRB clonotypes were obtained from thymus samples, compared with 65,000 to 90,000 from blood samples.

This TCR came from a boy under two years old with a congenital heart defect. Donor details come from another sample of the same person, matched by shared clones. Recombination joined TRBV29-1 with TRBJ1-1, with no D gene named confidently. The sequencing sample was made of thymocytes. The DNA sequence is TGCAGCGTTAAGAGGAACACTGAAGCTTTCTTT. Its product reads: CSVKRNTEAFF.